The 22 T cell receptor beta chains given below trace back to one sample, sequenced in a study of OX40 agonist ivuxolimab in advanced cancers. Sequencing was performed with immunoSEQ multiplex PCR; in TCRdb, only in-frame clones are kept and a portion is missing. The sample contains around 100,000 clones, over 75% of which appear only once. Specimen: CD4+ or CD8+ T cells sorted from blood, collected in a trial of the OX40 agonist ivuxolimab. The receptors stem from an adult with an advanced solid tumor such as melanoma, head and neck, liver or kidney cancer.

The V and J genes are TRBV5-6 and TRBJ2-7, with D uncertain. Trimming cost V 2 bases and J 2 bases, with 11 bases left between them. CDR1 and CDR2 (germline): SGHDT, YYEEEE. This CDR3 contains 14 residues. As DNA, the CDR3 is TGTGCCAGCAGCTTTTCTTCCGACCCCTACGAGCAGTACTTC. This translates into CASSFSSDPYEQYF. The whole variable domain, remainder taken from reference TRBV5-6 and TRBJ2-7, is DAGVTQSPTHLIKTRGQQVTLRCSPKSGHDTVSWYQQALGQGPQFIFQYYEEEERQRGNFPDRFSGHQFPNYSSELNVNALLLGDSALYLCASSFSSDPYEQYFGPGTRLTVT.

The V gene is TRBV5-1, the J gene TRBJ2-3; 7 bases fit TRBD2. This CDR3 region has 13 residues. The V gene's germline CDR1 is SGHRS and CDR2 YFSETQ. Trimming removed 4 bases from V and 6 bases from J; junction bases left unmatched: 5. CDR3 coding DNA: TGCGCCAGCAGCCCTGCCGGGGGGGATACGCAGTATTTT. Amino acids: CASSPAGGDTQYF.

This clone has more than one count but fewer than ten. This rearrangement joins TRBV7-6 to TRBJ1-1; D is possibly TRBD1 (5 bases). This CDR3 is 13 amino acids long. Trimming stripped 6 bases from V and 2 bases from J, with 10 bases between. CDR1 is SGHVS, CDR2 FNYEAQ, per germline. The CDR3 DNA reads TGTGCCAGCAGGGGGGACGCTAACACTGAAGCTTTCTTT. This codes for CASRGDANTEAFF.

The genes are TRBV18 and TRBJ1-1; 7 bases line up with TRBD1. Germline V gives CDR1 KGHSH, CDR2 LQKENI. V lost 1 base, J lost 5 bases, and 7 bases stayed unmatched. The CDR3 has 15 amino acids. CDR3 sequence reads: CASSPLSGGSTEAFF. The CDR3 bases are TGTGCCAGCTCACCACTTTCAGGGGGAAGTACTGAAGCTTTCTTT.

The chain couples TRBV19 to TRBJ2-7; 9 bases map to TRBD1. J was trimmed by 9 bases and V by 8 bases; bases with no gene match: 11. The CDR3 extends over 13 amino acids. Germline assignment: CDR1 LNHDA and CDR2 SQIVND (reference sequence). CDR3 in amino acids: CASRGQGETGQYF. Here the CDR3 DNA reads TGTGCCAGTCGGGGACAGGGTGAAACCGGGCAGTACTTC.

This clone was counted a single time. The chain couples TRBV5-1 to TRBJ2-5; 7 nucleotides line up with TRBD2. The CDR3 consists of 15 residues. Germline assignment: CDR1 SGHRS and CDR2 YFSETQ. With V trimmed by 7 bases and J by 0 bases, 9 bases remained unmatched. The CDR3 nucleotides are TGCGCCAGCCAAAGACTAGCCGTGTACCAAGAGACCCAGTACTTC. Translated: CASQRLAVYQETQYF. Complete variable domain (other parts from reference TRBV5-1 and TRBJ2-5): KAGVTQTPRYLIKTRGQQVTLSCSPISGHRSVSWYQQTPGQGLQFLFEYFSETQRNKGNFPGRFSGRQFSNSRSEMNVSTLELGDSALYLCASQRLAVYQETQYFGPGTRLLVL.

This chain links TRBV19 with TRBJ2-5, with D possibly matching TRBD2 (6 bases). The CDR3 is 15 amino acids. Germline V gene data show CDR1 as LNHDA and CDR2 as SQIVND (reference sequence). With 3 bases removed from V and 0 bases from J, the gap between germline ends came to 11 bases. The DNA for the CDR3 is TGTGCCAGTAGTATGACGGGGGTGCACCAAGAGACCCAGTACTTC. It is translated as CASSMTGVHQETQYF.

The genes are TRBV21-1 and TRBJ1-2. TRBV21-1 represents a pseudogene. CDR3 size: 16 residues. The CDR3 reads CASSRGTLGPFYGYTF. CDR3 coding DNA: TGTGCCAGCAGCAGAGGAACCCTCGGACCCTTCTATGGCTACACCTTC.

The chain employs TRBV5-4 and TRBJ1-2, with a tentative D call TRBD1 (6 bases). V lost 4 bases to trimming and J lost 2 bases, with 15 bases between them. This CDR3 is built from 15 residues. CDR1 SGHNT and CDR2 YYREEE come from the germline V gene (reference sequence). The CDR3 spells CASSPTPQGNYGYTF. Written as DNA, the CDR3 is TGTGCCAGCAGCCCAACTCCACAGGGCAACTATGGCTACACCTTC.

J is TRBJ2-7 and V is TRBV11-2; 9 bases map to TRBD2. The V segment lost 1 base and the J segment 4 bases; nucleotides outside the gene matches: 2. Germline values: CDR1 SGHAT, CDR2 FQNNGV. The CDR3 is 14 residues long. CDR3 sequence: CASSLGAGGYEQYF. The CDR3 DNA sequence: TGTGCCAGCAGCTTAGGTGCGGGGGGGTACGAGCAGTACTTC.

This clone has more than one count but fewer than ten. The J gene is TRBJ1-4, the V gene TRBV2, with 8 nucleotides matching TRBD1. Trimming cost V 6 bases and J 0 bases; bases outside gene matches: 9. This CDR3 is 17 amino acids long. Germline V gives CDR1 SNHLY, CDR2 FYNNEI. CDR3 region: CASRVRQGPATNEKLFF. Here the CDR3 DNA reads TGTGCCAGCAGGGTTAGACAGGGGCCTGCAACTAATGAAAAACTGTTTTTT.

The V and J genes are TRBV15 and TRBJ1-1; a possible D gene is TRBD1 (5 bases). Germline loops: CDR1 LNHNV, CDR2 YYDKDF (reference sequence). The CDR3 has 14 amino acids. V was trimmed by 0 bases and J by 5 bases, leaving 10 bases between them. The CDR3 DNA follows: TGTGCCACCAGCAGAGAGGGGGTTGGTACTGAAGCTTTCTTT. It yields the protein CATSREGVGTEAFF.

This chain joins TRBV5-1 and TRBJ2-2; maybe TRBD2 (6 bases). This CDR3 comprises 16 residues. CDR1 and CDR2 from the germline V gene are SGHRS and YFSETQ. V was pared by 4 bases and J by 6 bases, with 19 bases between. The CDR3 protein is CASSRTGLNNAGELFF. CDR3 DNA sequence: TGCGCCAGCAGCCGAACGGGACTGAACAACGCCGGGGAGCTGTTTTTT.

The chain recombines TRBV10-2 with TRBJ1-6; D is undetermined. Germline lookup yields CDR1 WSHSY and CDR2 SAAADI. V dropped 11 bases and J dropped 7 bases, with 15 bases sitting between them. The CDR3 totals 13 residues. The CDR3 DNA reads TGCGCCCACAAGGACGGTGAAAATTCACCCCTCCACTTT. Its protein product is CAHKDGENSPLHF.

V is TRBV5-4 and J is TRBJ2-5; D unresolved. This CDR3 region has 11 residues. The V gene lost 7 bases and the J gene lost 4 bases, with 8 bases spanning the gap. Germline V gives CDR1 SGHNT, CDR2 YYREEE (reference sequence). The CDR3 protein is CASGSLETQYF. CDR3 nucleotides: TGTGCCAGCGGGTCTTTAGAGACCCAGTACTTC.

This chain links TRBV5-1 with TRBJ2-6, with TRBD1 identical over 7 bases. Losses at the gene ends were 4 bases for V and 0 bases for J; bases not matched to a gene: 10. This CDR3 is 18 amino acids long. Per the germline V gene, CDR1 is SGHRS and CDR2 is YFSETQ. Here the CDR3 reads CASSPAGTASSGANVLTF. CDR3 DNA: TGCGCCAGCAGCCCCGCCGGGACAGCAAGCTCTGGGGCCAACGTCCTGACTTTC.

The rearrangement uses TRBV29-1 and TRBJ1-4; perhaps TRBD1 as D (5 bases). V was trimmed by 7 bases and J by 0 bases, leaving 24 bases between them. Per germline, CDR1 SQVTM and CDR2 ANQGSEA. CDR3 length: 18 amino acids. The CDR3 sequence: CSATDSRGVFATNEKLFF. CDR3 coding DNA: TGCAGCGCCACCGACAGCCGGGGGGTTTTTGCAACTAATGAAAAACTGTTTTTT. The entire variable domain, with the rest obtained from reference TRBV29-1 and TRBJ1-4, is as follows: SAVISQKPSRDICQRGTSLTIQCQVDSQVTMMFWYRQQPGQSLTLIATANQGSEATYESGFVIDKFPISRPNLTFSTLTVSNMSPEDSSIYLCSATDSRGVFATNEKLFFGSGTQLSVL.

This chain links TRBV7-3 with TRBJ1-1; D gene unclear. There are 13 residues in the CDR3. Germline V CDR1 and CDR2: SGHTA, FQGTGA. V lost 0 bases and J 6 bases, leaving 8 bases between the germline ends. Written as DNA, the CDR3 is TGTGCCAGCAGCTTAACCGCTGGCGCTGAAGCTTTCTTT. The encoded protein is CASSLTAGAEAFF.

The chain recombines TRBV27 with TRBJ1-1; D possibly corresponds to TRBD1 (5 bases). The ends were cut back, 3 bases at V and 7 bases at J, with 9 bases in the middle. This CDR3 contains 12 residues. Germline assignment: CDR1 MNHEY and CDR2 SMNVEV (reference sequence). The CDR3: CASSFRDGEAFF. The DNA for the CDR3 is TGTGCCAGCAGTTTTCGGGACGGTGAAGCTTTCTTT.

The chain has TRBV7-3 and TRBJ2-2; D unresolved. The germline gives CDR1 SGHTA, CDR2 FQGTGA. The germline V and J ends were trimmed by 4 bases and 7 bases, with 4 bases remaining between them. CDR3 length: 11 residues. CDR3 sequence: CASSSGGELFF. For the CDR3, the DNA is TGTGCCAGCAGCTCTGGCGGGGAGCTGTTTTTT.

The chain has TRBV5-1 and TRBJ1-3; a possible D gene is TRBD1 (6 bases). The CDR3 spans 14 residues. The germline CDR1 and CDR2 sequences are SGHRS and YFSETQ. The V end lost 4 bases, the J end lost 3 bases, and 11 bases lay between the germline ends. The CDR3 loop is CASSLQGYGNTIYF. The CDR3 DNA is TGCGCCAGCAGCCTTCAGGGGTATGGAAACACCATATATTTT.

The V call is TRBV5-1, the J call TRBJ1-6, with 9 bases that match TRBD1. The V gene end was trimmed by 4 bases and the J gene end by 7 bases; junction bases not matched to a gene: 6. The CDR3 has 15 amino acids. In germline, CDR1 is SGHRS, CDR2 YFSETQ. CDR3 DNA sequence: TGCGCCAGCAGCGGTGGGACAGGGTCGAATTCACCCCTCCACTTT. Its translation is CASSGGTGSNSPLHF.